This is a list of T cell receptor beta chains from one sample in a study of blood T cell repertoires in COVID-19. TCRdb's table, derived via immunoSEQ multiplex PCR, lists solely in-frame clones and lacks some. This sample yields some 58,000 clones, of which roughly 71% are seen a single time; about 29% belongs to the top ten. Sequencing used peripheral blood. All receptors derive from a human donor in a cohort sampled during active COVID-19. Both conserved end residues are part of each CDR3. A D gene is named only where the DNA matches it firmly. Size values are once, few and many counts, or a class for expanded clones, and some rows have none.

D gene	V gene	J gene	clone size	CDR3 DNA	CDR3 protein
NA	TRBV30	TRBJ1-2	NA	TGTGCCTGGAGTGGCGGGCCTGGCTACACCTTC	CAWSGGPGYTF
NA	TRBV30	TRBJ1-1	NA	TGTGCCTGGAGTGTACTCGGGAGAACTGAAGCTTTCTTT	CAWSVLGRTEAFF
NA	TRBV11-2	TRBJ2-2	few	TGTGCCAGCAGCTTAGGGCAGAACACCGGGGAGCTGTTTTTT	CASSLGQNTGELFF
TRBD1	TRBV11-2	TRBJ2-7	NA	TGTGCCAGCAGCTACGGGACAGGGGCCTACGAGCAGTACTTC	CASSYGTGAYEQYF
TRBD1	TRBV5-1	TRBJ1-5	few	TGCGCCAGCAGCGCCGTCCCGGGACAGGGGTTTCAGCCCCAGCATTTT	CASSAVPGQGFQPQHF
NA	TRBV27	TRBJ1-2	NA	TGTGCCAGCAGTTTCGGCGGGGGCAATAACTATGGCTACACCTTC	CASSFGGGNNYGYTF
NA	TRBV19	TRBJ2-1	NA	TGTGCCAGTAAGGACAGTGGGACCTACAATGAGCAGTTCTTC	CASKDSGTYNEQFF
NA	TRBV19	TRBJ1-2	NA	TGTGCCAGTAGTCTAAACGGCGGACAGAACCTCCTCTATGGCTACACCTTC	CASSLNGGQNLLYGYTF
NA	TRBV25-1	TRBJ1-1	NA	TGTGCCAGCAGTGCCAGGGGCCGTGAAGCTTTCTTT	CASSARGREAFF
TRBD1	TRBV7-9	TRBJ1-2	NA	TGTGCCAGCAGCTTAGGAGGGGGCCCCTATGGCTACACCTTC	CASSLGGGPYGYTF
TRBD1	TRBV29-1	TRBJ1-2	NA	TGCAGCGTCGGACAGGGGGGTAGGAACTATGGCTACACCTTC	CSVGQGGRNYGYTF
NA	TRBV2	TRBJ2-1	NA	TGTGCCAGCAGTGATGGAGGACGGGAGCAGTTCTTC	CASSDGGREQFF
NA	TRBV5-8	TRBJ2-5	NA	TGTGCCAGCAGCTTGGGCAGGACGGGAAGGGCAGAGACCCAGTACTTC	CASSLGRTGRAETQYF
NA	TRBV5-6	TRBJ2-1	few	TGTGCCAGCAGCTTGGGTGGCAGCTACAATGAGCAGTTCTTC	CASSLGGSYNEQFF
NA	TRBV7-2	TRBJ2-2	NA	TGTGCCAGCAGCTTACGGGTGAACACCGGGGAGCTGTTTTTT	CASSLRVNTGELFF
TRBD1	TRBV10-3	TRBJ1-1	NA	TGTGCCATCAGGCGGACAGGGGCGATTGTAGGAAAGACTGAAGCTTTCTTT	CAIRRTGAIVGKTEAFF
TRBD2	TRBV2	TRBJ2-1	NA	TGTGCCAGCAGTCCTGAAGGCGGGAGCTCCTACAATGAGCAGTTCTTC	CASSPEGGSSYNEQFF
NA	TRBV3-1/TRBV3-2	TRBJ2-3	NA	TGTGCCAGCAGCCAAGGGACAGCCGCCCGCATGGATACGCAGTATTTT	CASSQGTAARMDTQYF
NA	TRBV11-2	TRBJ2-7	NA	TGTGCCAGCAGGTACACGGGCTCCTACGAGCAGTACTTC	CASRYTGSYEQYF
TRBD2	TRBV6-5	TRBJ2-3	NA	TGTGCCAGCAGGACTAGCGGGAGAGGAGATACGCAGTATTTT	CASRTSGRGDTQYF
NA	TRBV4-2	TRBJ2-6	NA	TGTGCCAGCAGCCCAGAGGCTAGCCGCTTCTCTGGGGCCAACGTCCTGACTTTC	CASSPEASRFSGANVLTF
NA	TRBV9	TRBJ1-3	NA	TGTGCCAGCAGCGTGCAACCATCAGGAGGAAACACCATATATTTT	CASSVQPSGGNTIYF
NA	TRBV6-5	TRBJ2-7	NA	TGTGCCAGCAGGGTTACAGGGCCCTCCTACGAGCAGTACTTC	CASRVTGPSYEQYF
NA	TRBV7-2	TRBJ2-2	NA	TGTGCCAGCCCTAGGATTGAGGCCCTTCACACCGGGGAGCTGTTTTTT	CASPRIEALHTGELFF
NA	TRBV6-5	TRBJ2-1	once	TGTGCCAGCAGTTCACGTGACGGCCGAGGATTGAATGAGCAGTTCTTC	CASSSRDGRGLNEQFF
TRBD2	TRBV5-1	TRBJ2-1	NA	TGCGCCAGCAGCTCGACTAGCGGGGGAAACAATGAGCAGTTCTTC	CASSSTSGGNNEQFF
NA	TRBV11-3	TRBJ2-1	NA	TGTGCCAGCAGCTTAGGGCGGGCAGAGCAGTTCTTC	CASSLGRAEQFF
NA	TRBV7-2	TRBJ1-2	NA	TGTGCCAGCAGCTTAGAAGGGGTGGGCTACACCTTC	CASSLEGVGYTF
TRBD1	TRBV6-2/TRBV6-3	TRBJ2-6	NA	TGTGCCAGCAGTCCCTCGACAGGGTCGGGGGGGGCCAACGTCCTGACTTTC	CASSPSTGSGGANVLTF
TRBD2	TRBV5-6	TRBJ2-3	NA	TGTGCCAGCAGACGTCCTGGGACCGGGACTAGCGGCCGAGATACGCAGTATTTT	CASRRPGTGTSGRDTQYF
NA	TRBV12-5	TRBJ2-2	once	TGTGCTAGTGGTACCCCCGAGACCGGGGAGCTGTTTTTT	CASGTPETGELFF
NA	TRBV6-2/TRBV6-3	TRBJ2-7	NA	TGTGCCAGCAGCTCGTACTCCCTAAACTACGAGCAGTACTTC	CASSSYSLNYEQYF
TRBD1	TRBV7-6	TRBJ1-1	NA	TGTGCCAGCAGCTCGGGACAGGGTCTCCGGGACACTGAAGCTTTCTTT	CASSSGQGLRDTEAFF
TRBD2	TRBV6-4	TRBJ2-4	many	TGTGCCAGCAGTGACTCCATCCCTTGGTGCTGTGGCGGGGGGACGAAAAACATTCAGTACTTC	CASSDSIPWCCGGGTKNIQYF
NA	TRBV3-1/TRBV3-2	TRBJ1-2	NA	TGTGCCAGCAGCCAAGTTCAATTGGGAGGTGGCTACACCTTC	CASSQVQLGGGYTF
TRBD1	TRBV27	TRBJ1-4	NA	TGTGCCAGCAGTTTAAACCTTGGGACAGGGGTGGGGAAACTGTTTTTT	CASSLNLGTGVGKLFF
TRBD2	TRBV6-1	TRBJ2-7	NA	TGTGCCAGCAGTGAAGCTCGGGGGGGTTACAGCTCCTACGAGCAGTACTTC	CASSEARGGYSSYEQYF
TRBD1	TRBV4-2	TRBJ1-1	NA	TGTGCCAGCAGTCCGACCGACAGGGAGAACACTGAAGCTTTCTTT	CASSPTDRENTEAFF
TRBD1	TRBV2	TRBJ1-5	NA	TGTGCCAGCAGCCCCGACGGACAGGGGTATCAGCCCCAGCATTTT	CASSPDGQGYQPQHF
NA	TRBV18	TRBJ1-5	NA	TGTGCCAGCTCACCGGCCGGGTTTGGCAATCAGCCCCAGCATTTT	CASSPAGFGNQPQHF
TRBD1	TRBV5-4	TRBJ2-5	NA	TGTGCCAGCAGCGGGACCCGACAGGGGCAAGAGACCCAGTACTTC	CASSGTRQGQETQYF
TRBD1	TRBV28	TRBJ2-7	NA	TGTGCCAGCAGTGGGACAGGATTCTCCTACGAGCAGTACTTC	CASSGTGFSYEQYF